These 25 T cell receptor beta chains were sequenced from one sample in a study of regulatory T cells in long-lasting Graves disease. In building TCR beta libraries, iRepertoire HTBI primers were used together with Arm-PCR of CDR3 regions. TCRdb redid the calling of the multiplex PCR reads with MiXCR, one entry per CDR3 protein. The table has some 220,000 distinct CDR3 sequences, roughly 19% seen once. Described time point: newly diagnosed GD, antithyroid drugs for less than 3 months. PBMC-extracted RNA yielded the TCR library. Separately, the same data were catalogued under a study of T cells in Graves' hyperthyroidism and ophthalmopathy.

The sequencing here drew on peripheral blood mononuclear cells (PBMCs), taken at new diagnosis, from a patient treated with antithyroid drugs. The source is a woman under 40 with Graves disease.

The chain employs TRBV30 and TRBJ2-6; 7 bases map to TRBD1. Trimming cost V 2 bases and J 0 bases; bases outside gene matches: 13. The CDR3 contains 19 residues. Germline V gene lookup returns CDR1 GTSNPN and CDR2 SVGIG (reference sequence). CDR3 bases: TGTGCCTGGAGTCCATACCCCCGGACAGGTCTCTCTGGGGCCAACGTCCTGACTTTC. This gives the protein CAWSPYPRTGLSGANVLTF. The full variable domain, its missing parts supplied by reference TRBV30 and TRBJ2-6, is SQTIHQWPATLVQPVGSPLSLECTVEGTSNPNLYWYRQAAGRGLQLLFYSVGIGQISSEVPQNLSASRPQDRQFILSSKKLLLSDSGFYLCAWSPYPRTGLSGANVLTFGAGSRLTVL.

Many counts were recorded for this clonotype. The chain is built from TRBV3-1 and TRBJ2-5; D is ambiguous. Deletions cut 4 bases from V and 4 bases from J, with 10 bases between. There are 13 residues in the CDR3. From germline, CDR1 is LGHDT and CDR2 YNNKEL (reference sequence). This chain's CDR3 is CASSLVSPETQYF. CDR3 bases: TGTGCCAGCAGCCTAGTCTCTCCAGAGACCCAGTACTTC.

CDR3 coding DNA: TGTGCCAGCGGGGGGACAGGGGGAAACGAGCAGTACTTC. Protein product: CASGGTGGNEQYF. The chain carries TRBV28 and TRBJ2-7; 11 bases match TRBD1. The CDR3 is 13 amino acids. From germline, CDR1 is MDHEN and CDR2 SYDVKM. Trimming took 8 bases from V and 5 from J; bases not matched to a gene: 5.

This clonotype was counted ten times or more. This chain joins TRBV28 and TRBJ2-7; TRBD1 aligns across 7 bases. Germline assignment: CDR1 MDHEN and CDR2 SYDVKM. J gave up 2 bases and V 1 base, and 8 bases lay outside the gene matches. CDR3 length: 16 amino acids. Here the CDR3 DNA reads TGTGCCAGCAGTTTATCCCCCCTGACAGGGCCCTACGAGCAGTACTTC. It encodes CASSLSPLTGPYEQYF.

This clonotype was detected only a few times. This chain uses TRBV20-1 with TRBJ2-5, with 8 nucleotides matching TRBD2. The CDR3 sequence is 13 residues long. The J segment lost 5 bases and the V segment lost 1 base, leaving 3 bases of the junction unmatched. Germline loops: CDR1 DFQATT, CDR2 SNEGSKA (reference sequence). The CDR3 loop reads CSARVIAGETQYF. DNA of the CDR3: TGCAGTGCTAGAGTGATAGCGGGGGAGACCCAGTACTTC.

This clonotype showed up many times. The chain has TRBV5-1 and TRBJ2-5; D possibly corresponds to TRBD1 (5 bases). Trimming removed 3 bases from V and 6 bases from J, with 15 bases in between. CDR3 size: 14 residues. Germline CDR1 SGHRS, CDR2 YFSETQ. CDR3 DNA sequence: TGCGCCAGCAGCTACGCGACAGACCCGAAGACCCAGTACTTC. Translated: CASSYATDPKTQYF.

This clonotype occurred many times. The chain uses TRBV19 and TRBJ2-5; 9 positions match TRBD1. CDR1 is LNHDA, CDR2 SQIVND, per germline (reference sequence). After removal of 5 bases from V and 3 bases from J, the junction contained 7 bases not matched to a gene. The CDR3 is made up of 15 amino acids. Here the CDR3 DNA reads TGTGCCAGTAGTGTCCACGGGACAGGGAAAGAGACCCAGTACTTC. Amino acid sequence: CASSVHGTGKETQYF. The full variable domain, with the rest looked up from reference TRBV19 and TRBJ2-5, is DGGITQSPKYLFRKEGQNVTLSCEQNLNHDAMYWYRQDPGQGLRLIYYSQIVNDFQKGDIAEGYSVSREKKESFPLTVTSAQKNPTAFYLCASSVHGTGKETQYFGPGTRLLVL.

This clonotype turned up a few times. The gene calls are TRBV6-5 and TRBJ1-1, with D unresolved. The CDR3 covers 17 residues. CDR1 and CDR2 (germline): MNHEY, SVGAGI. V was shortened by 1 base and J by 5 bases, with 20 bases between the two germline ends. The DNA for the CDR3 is TGTGCCAGCAGTTACTATCCCCCGTGGGAGGGAGGGACTGAAGCTTTCTTT. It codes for CASSYYPPWEGGTEAFF.

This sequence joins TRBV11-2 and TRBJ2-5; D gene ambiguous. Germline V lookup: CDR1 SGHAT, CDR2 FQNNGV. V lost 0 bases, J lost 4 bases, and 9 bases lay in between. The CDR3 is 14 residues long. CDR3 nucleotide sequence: TGTGCCAGCAGCTTAGAGAGGCTCGGAGAGACCCAGTACTTC. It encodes CASSLERLGETQYF.

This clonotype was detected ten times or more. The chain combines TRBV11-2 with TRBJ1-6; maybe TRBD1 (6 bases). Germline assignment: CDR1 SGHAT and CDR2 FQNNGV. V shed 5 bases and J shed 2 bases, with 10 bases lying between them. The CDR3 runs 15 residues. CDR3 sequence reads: CASSRGRAYNSPLHF. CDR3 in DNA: TGTGCCAGCAGCAGGGGGAGAGCCTATAATTCACCCCTCCACTTT.

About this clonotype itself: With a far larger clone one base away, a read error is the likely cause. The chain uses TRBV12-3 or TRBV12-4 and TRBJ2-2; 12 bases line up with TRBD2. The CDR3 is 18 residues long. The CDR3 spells CACSSPLAGGPRTGELFF. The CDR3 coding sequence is TGTGCCTGCAGTTCCCCTCTAGCGGGGGGGCCACGTACCGGGGAGCTGTTTTTT.

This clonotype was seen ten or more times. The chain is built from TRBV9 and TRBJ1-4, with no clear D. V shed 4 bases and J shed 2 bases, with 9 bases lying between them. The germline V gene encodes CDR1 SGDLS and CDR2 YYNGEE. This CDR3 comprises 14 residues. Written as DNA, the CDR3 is TGTGCCAGCAGCCTTGATCCGACTAATGAAAAACTGTTTTTT. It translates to CASSLDPTNEKLFF.

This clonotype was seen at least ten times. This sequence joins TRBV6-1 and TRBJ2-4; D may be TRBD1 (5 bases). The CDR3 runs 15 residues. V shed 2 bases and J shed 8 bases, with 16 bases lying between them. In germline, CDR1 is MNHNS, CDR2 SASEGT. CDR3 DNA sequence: TGTGCCAGCAGTGAAAACAGGAGTCCGCAAGACATTCAGTACTTC. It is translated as CASSENRSPQDIQYF.

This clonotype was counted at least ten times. The CDR3 nucleotides are TGTGCCAGCAGTGAATGGCAGGGGGCCTCTGGAAACACCATATATTTT. Protein product: CASSEWQGASGNTIYF. This sequence joins TRBV25-1 and TRBJ1-3; 8 bases are a match to TRBD1. V shed 1 base, J shed 0 bases, and the junction held 2 bases outside the gene matches. CDR1 is MGHDK, CDR2 SYGVNS, per germline. CDR3 length equals 16 residues.

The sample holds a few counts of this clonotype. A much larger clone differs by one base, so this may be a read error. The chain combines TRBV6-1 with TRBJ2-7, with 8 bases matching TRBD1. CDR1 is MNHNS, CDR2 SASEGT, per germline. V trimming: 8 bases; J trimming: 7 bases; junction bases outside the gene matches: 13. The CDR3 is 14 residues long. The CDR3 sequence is CASQPEGQGREQYF. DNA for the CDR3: TGTGCCAGCCAACCCGAAGGACAGGGAAGAGAGCAGTACTTC.

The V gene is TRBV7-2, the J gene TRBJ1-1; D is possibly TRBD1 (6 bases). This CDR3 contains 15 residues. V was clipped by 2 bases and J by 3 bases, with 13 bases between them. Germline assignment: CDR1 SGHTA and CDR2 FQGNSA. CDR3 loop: CASSLMGAGDTEAFF. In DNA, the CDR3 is TGTGCCAGCAGCTTAATGGGGGCTGGGGACACTGAAGCTTTCTTT.

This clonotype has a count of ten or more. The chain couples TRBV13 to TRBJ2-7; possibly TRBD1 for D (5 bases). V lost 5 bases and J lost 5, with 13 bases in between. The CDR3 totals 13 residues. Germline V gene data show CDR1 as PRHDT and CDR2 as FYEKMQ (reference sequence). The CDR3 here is CASSTRQRHEQYF. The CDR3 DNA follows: TGTGCCAGCAGCACGCGACAGAGACACGAGCAGTACTTC.

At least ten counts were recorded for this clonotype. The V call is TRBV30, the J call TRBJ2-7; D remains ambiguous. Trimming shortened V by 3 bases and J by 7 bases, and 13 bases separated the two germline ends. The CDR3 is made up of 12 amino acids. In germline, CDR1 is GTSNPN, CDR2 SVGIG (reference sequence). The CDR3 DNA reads TGTGCCTGGAGACCCCAAGGAAGGGAGCAGTACTTC. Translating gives CAWRPQGREQYF. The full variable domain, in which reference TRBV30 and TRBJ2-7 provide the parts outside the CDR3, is SQTIHQWPATLVQPVGSPLSLECTVEGTSNPNLYWYRQAAGRGLQLLFYSVGIGQISSEVPQNLSASRPQDRQFILSSKKLLLSDSGFYLCAWRPQGREQYFGPGTRLTVT.

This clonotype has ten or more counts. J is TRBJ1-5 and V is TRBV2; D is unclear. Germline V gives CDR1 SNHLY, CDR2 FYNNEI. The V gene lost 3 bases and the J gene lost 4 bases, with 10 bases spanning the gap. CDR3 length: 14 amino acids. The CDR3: CASSDTGGNQPQHF. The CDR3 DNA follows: TGTGCCAGCAGTGACACCGGAGGTAATCAGCCCCAGCATTTT.

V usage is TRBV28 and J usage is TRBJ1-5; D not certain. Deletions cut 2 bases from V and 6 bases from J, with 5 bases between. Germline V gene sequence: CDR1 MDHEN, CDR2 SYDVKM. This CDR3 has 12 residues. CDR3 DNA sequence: TGTGCCAGCAGTTTACCCTCTCAGCCCCAGCATTTT. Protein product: CASSLPSQPQHF.

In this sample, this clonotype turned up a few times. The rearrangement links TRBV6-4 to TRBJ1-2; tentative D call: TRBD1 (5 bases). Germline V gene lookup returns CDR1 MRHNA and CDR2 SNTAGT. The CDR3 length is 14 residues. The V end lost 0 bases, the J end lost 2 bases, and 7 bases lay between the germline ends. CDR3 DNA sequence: TGTGCCAGCAGTGACTCCGGGGGGAACTATGGCTACACCTTC. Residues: CASSDSGGNYGYTF.

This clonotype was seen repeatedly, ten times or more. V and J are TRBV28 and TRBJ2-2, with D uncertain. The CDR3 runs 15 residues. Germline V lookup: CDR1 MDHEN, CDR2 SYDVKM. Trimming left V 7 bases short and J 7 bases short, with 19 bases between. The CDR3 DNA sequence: TGTGCCAGCAAGTATCCGGGCCGAGCGAACGGGGAGCTGTTTTTT. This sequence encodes CASKYPGRANGELFF.

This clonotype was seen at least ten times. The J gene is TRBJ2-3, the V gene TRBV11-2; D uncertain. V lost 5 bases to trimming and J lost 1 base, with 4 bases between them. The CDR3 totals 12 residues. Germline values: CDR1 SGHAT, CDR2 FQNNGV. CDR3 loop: CASSGGTDTQYF. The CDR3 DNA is TGTGCCAGCAGCGGGGGCACAGATACGCAGTATTTT. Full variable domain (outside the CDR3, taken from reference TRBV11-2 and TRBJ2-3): EAGVAQSPRYKIIEKRQSVAFWCNPISGHATLYWYQQILGQGPKLLIQFQNNGVVDDSQLPKDRFSAERLKGVDSTLKIQPAKLEDSAVYLCASSGGTDTQYFGPGTRLTVL.

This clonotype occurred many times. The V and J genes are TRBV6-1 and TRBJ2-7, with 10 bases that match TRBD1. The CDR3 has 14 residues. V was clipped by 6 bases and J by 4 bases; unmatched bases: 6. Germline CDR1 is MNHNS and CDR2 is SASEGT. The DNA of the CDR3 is TGTGCCAGCAGCCTGGACAGGGGGACATACGAGCAGTACTTC. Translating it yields CASSLDRGTYEQYF.

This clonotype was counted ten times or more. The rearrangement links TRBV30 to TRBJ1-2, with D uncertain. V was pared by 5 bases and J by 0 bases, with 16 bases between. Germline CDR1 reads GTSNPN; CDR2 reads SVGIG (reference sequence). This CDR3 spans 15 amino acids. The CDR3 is CAWAPRAKSNYGYTF. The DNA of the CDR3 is TGTGCCTGGGCACCGAGGGCTAAATCTAACTATGGCTACACCTTC. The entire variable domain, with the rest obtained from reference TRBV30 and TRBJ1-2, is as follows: SQTIHQWPATLVQPVGSPLSLECTVEGTSNPNLYWYRQAAGRGLQLLFYSVGIGQISSEVPQNLSASRPQDRQFILSSKKLLLSDSGFYLCAWAPRAKSNYGYTFGSGTRLTVV.